This entry lists 31 T cell receptor beta chains sequenced from one sample in a study of Graves' ophthalmopathy and Graves' hyperthyroidism. RNA transcripts were the source from which TCR beta CDR3 regions were amplified. In the first round, RT-PCR was carried out with HTBI primers, and a multiplex PCR formed the second round. Using its own MiXCR run on the multiplex PCR reads, TCRdb lists one record per CDR3 protein. This sample has 200,000 to 250,000 distinct CDR3 sequences, with under 30% found just once. Sequencing input: peripheral blood. The receptors stem from a man between 45 and 60 years old with Graves' ophthalmopathy.

This clonotype was recorded many times. V is TRBV6-1 and J is TRBJ1-3, with TRBD1 matching 7 bases. The V gene end was trimmed by 6 bases and the J gene end by 0 bases; junction bases not matched to a gene: 8. CDR3 length: 16 amino acids. Germline-derived CDR1 and CDR2 are MNHNS and SASEGT. The CDR3 bases are TGTGCCAGCAGGACAGGGCGCCACGTCTCTGGAAACACCATATATTTT. The encoded protein is CASRTGRHVSGNTIYF.

This chain joins TRBV28 and TRBJ2-7; 7 bases are shared with TRBD1. The CDR3 is made up of 12 amino acids. V dropped 7 bases and J dropped 6; count of bases not matched to a gene: 6. In germline, CDR1 is MDHEN, CDR2 SYDVKM. Written as DNA, the CDR3 is TGTGCCAGCATGGGTCGGACAGGCGAGCAGTACTTC. It yields the protein CASMGRTGEQYF.

The CDR3 nucleotides are TGTGCCAGCAGTCTGACCGTGGGGGGGAACACTGAAGCTTTCTTT. As protein: CASSLTVGGNTEAFF. This chain links TRBV28 with TRBJ1-1, with a weak D call TRBD1 (5 bases). V lost 5 bases and J lost 1, with 14 bases in between. CDR3 length equals 15 residues. CDR1 and CDR2 (germline): MDHEN, SYDVKM.

V usage is TRBV5-1 and J usage is TRBJ2-7; no clear D gene. The CDR3 has 15 residues. Trimming left V 0 bases short and J 2 bases short, with 12 bases between. Germline loops: CDR1 SGHRS, CDR2 YFSETQ. The CDR3 bases are TGCGCCAGCAGCTTGGCTCGGGCCACCACCTACGAGCAGTACTTC. Its protein is CASSLARATTYEQYF.

The table lists this clonotype with many counts. The chain joins TRBV18 to TRBJ1-2, with 9 bases aligning to TRBD1. V gave up 0 bases and J gave up 5 bases; unmatched junction bases: 1. This CDR3 spans 14 amino acids. Germline CDR1 reads KGHSH; CDR2 reads LQKENI. The CDR3: CASSPPGTGYGYTF. CDR3 nucleotides: TGTGCCAGCTCACCACCGGGGACAGGGTATGGCTACACCTTC.

This clonotype was seen once. J is TRBJ2-7 and V is TRBV20-1; 12 bases map to TRBD2. The CDR3 consists of 15 residues. Germline V CDR1 and CDR2: DFQATT, SNEGSKA (reference sequence). V shed 7 bases and J 5 bases; nucleotides not matched to a gene: 12. The CDR3 DNA follows: TGCAGTGTACCTCGGACTAGCGGGAAAGGGAACGAGCAGTACTTC. Translating gives CSVPRTSGKGNEQYF.

This clonotype was picked up many times. The V call is TRBV14, the J call TRBJ2-7; D may be TRBD1 or TRBD2 (5 bases each). Germline-derived CDR1 and CDR2 are SGHDN and FVKESK. Trimming removed 1 base from V and 5 bases from J, with 12 bases in between. The length of the CDR3 is 14 residues. The CDR3 sequence: CASSQGAGTHEQYF. The DNA for the CDR3 is TGTGCCAGCAGCCAAGGGGCAGGGACCCACGAGCAGTACTTC.

The V and J genes are TRBV28 and TRBJ2-5; no definite D call. There are 13 residues in the CDR3. Germline V gene sequence: CDR1 MDHEN, CDR2 SYDVKM. Trimming cost V 5 bases and J 5 bases, with 12 bases left between them. The CDR3 spells CASSLFPPETQYF. CDR3 nucleotide sequence: TGTGCCAGCAGTCTCTTCCCCCCGGAGACCCAGTACTTC.

This clonotype has at least ten counts. This rearrangement joins TRBV10-2 to TRBJ2-7; 11 bases are a match to TRBD2. Germline V CDR1 and CDR2: WSHSY, SAAADI. CDR3 length: 15 residues. With V trimmed by 3 bases and J by 4 bases, 5 bases remained unmatched. The CDR3 DNA is TGCGCCAGCAGTGACCCCGGGACTAGCGGTTACGAGCAGTACTTC. Its translation is CASSDPGTSGYEQYF.

The table lists this clonotype with many counts. V is TRBV30 and J is TRBJ2-5, with D possibly being TRBD2 (6 bases). This CDR3 comprises 13 residues. Trimming left V 0 bases short and J 5 bases short, with 10 bases between. Germline V lookup: CDR1 GTSNPN, CDR2 SVGIG (reference sequence). The CDR3 here is CAWSVGGVETQYF. CDR3 coding DNA: TGTGCCTGGAGTGTAGGCGGGGTGGAGACCCAGTACTTC.

This clonotype showed up many times. The chain is built from TRBV18 and TRBJ1-1; possibly TRBD1 for D (6 bases). In germline, CDR1 is KGHSH, CDR2 LQKENI. With 2 bases removed from V and 1 base from J, the gap between germline ends came to 8 bases. CDR3 size: 14 residues. The CDR3 DNA follows: TGTGCCAGCTCACCAGCCAGGGGGAACACTGAAGCTTTCTTT. Translated: CASSPARGNTEAFF.

The genes are TRBV2 and TRBJ2-7; 7 bases agree with TRBD1. This CDR3 is built from 16 residues. V trimming: 3 bases; J trimming: 3 bases; junction bases outside the gene matches: 11. Germline lookup yields CDR1 SNHLY and CDR2 FYNNEI. For the CDR3, the DNA is TGTGCCAGCAGTGATCGTAAGACAGGGATATTCTACGAGCAGTACTTC. Its protein product is CASSDRKTGIFYEQYF.

At least ten counts were recorded for this clonotype. The chain is built from TRBV28 and TRBJ1-6; D is unresolved. Trimming removed 2 bases from V and 5 bases from J, with 7 bases in between. There are 14 residues in the CDR3. The germline gives CDR1 MDHEN, CDR2 SYDVKM. As DNA, the CDR3 is TGTGCCAGCAGTTTAAACGGAAATAATTCACCCCTCCACTTT. Its translation: CASSLNGNNSPLHF.

The sample holds many counts of this clonotype. The chain carries TRBV4-1 and TRBJ1-1; D is uncertain. Looked up from germline, CDR1 is MGHRA and CDR2 is YSYEKL. V was trimmed by 1 base and J by 1 base, leaving 4 bases between them. The CDR3 is 13 residues long. Here the CDR3 reads CASSQVQNTEAFF. In DNA, the CDR3 is TGCGCCAGCAGCCAAGTTCAGAACACTGAAGCTTTCTTT.

This clonotype was seen repeatedly, ten times or more. The chain uses TRBV19 and TRBJ2-3; D might be TRBD1 (5 bases). The CDR3 spans 14 residues. Germline V gives CDR1 LNHDA, CDR2 SQIVND (reference sequence). Between the trimmed V and J ends, which lost 6 bases and 5 bases, there was a span of 15 bases. DNA of the CDR3: TGTGCCAGTAGCCCCTCAGGGTTCGGAGATACGCAGTATTTT. It specifies CASSPSGFGDTQYF. Together with reference TRBV19 and TRBJ2-3, the CDR3 gives the full variable domain: DGGITQSPKYLFRKEGQNVTLSCEQNLNHDAMYWYRQDPGQGLRLIYYSQIVNDFQKGDIAEGYSVSREKKESFPLTVTSAQKNPTAFYLCASSPSGFGDTQYFGPGTRLTVL.

The rearrangement joins TRBV6-5 to TRBJ1-2; unclear D gene. V dropped 2 bases and J dropped 4 bases, with 17 bases sitting between them. Looked up from germline, CDR1 is MNHEY and CDR2 is SVGAGI. The CDR3 totals 16 residues. CDR3: CASSYNLAQSSYGYTF. CDR3 sequence (DNA): TGTGCCAGCAGTTACAACTTGGCACAGTCCTCCTATGGCTACACCTTC.

This clonotype has a count of ten or more. The rearrangement uses TRBV3-1 and TRBJ2-5, with D perhaps TRBD1 (6 bases). V was clipped by 7 bases and J by 3 bases, with 15 bases between them. Germline CDR1 and CDR2: LGHDT and YNNKEL (reference sequence). The CDR3 spans 14 residues. The CDR3 reads CASTPQGSKETQYF. CDR3 DNA sequence: TGTGCCAGCACCCCACAGGGATCCAAAGAGACCCAGTACTTC.

This clonotype was seen at least ten times. The chain carries TRBV7-9 and TRBJ1-6; D possibly corresponds to TRBD1 (6 bases). Between the trimmed V and J ends, which lost 5 bases and 8 bases, there was a span of 19 bases. CDR3 length equals 16 residues. Germline lookup yields CDR1 SEHNR and CDR2 FQNEAQ (reference sequence). The CDR3 loop is CASSPTAGGGYSPLHF. Here the CDR3 DNA reads TGTGCCAGCAGCCCCACTGCCGGGGGCGGATATTCACCCCTCCACTTT.

This clonotype was seen many times. The chain employs TRBV28 and TRBJ1-6; D uncertain. V was pared by 3 bases and J by 5 bases, with 8 bases between. The CDR3 is 14 amino acids. The germline V gene has CDR1 MDHEN and CDR2 SYDVKM. DNA for the CDR3: TGTGCCAGCAGTTTGGGCGGAGATAATTCACCCCTCCACTTT. This gives the protein CASSLGGDNSPLHF. The variable domain in full, with the rest retrieved from reference TRBV28 and TRBJ1-6, is DVKVTQSSRYLVKRTGEKVFLECVQDMDHENMFWYRQDPGLGLRLIYFSYDVKMKEKGDIPEGYSVSREKKERFSLILESASTNQTSMYLCASSLGGDNSPLHFGNGTRLTVT.

The chain employs TRBV30 and TRBJ2-7, with a tentative D call TRBD1 (6 bases). Trimming shortened V by 0 bases and J by 2 bases, and 11 bases separated the two germline ends. CDR1 is GTSNPN and CDR2 is SVGIG in the germline V gene (reference sequence). The CDR3 covers 14 residues. DNA for the CDR3: TGTGCCTGGAGTGTACTCGGACAGACCTACGAGCAGTACTTC. This gives the protein CAWSVLGQTYEQYF.

This clonotype was picked up many times. This sequence joins TRBV20-1 and TRBJ2-7; 9 nucleotides agree with TRBD1. This CDR3 has 14 amino acids. The V and J ends lost 3 bases and 4 bases, in that order; junction bases with no gene match: 7. Germline V CDR1 and CDR2: DFQATT, SNEGSKA (reference sequence). The CDR3 bases are TGCAGTGCTAGCTGGACAGGGGATCGGTACGAGCAGTACTTC. Residues: CSASWTGDRYEQYF.

This clonotype has a count of ten or more. This sequence joins TRBV28 and TRBJ2-6; 9 positions match TRBD2. V trimming: 3 bases; J trimming: 4 bases; junction bases outside the gene matches: 16. Germline lookup yields CDR1 MDHEN and CDR2 SYDVKM. The CDR3 consists of 20 residues. The CDR3 here is CASSFIVGLAGSVGANVLTF. The DNA of the CDR3 is TGTGCCAGCAGTTTTATCGTGGGGCTAGCGGGATCGGTAGGGGCCAACGTCCTGACTTTC.

This clonotype was seen at least ten times. This CDR3 reads CASSEIFGTGAETQYF. CDR3 bases: TGTGCCAGCAGTGAAATCTTCGGGACAGGGGCAGAGACCCAGTACTTC. V usage is TRBV2 and J usage is TRBJ2-5; 10 nucleotides align to TRBD1. With V trimmed by 2 bases and J by 4 bases, 7 bases remained unmatched. In germline, CDR1 is SNHLY, CDR2 FYNNEI. The CDR3 covers 16 residues.

This chain links TRBV18 with TRBJ2-7; D is perhaps TRBD1 or TRBD2 (5 bases each). The CDR3 length is 15 residues. Germline values: CDR1 KGHSH, CDR2 LQKENI. V was shortened by 6 bases and J by 2 bases, with 17 bases between the two germline ends. The DNA of the CDR3 is TGTGCCAGCTCGCCCAACGGGACCCTGACCTACGAGCAGTACTTC. Amino acids: CASSPNGTLTYEQYF.

This clonotype was recorded many times. The gene calls are TRBV19 and TRBJ2-2; TRBD2 matches 8 bases. This CDR3 is built from 17 residues. V shed 8 bases, J shed 8 bases, and the junction held 19 bases outside the gene matches. The germline gives CDR1 LNHDA, CDR2 SQIVND (reference sequence). CDR3 protein: CASGVLAGGLVGGELFF. In nucleotides, the CDR3 is TGTGCCAGTGGAGTATTGGCGGGAGGTTTAGTTGGAGGGGAGCTGTTTTTT.

This clonotype was detected ten times or more. The genes are TRBV12-3 or TRBV12-4 and TRBJ2-7; possible D gene TRBD2, 5 bases. The V and J ends lost 7 bases and 6 bases respectively, with 16 bases between them. The length of the CDR3 is 13 residues. The CDR3 region is CASTPAHSGEQYF. In DNA, the CDR3 is TGTGCCAGCACCCCAGCCCACAGCGGCGAGCAGTACTTC.

This clonotype was counted at least ten times. The chain carries TRBV20-1 and TRBJ1-1; D unresolved. The length of the CDR3 is 13 residues. CDR1 is DFQATT and CDR2 is SNEGSKA in the germline V gene (reference sequence). Trimming removed 3 bases from V and 6 bases from J, with 14 bases in between. CDR3 in amino acids: CSASYEGRAEAFF. The CDR3 DNA sequence: TGCAGTGCTAGTTACGAGGGTAGGGCTGAAGCTTTCTTT.

This clonotype was seen many times. The chain joins TRBV28 to TRBJ2-5; D possibly corresponds to TRBD1 (6 bases). The germline CDR1 and CDR2 sequences are MDHEN and SYDVKM. The CDR3 has 15 amino acids. Trimming left V 5 bases short and J 1 base short, with 14 bases between. The CDR3 coding sequence is TGTGCCAGCAGTATACCGGGACACCCCCAAGAGACCCAGTACTTC. Protein product: CASSIPGHPQETQYF. Together with reference TRBV28 and TRBJ2-5, the CDR3 gives the full variable domain: DVKVTQSSRYLVKRTGEKVFLECVQDMDHENMFWYRQDPGLGLRLIYFSYDVKMKEKGDIPEGYSVSREKKERFSLILESASTNQTSMYLCASSIPGHPQETQYFGPGTRLLVL.

This clonotype appeared many times. The genes are TRBV19 and TRBJ2-2; the match to TRBD1 covers 7 bases. Losses at the gene ends were 6 bases for V and 6 bases for J; bases not matched to a gene: 7. CDR1 and CDR2 (germline): LNHDA, SQIVND (reference sequence). The CDR3 runs to 14 residues. The CDR3 protein is CASRDLGGPGELFF. Here the CDR3 DNA reads TGTGCCAGTAGGGATTTAGGGGGCCCCGGGGAGCTGTTTTTT.

This chain uses TRBV6-1 with TRBJ2-2; TRBD1 is a possible D gene (5 bases). The CDR3 sequence is 12 residues long. V shed 6 bases and J shed 7 bases, with 9 bases lying between them. Germline values: CDR1 MNHNS, CDR2 SASEGT. The CDR3 reads CASRLDNGELFF. In DNA form, the CDR3 reads TGTGCCAGCAGACTGGACAACGGGGAGCTGTTTTTT.

The chain recombines TRBV6-5 with TRBJ1-5; 10 positions match TRBD1. Trimming removed 0 bases from V and 5 bases from J; junction bases left unmatched: 1. Germline V gene data show CDR1 as MNHEY and CDR2 as SVGAGI. This CDR3 has 15 residues. In nucleotides, the CDR3 is TGTGCCAGCAGTTACTCCGGGACAGGGGATCAGCCCCAGCATTTT. This gives the protein CASSYSGTGDQPQHF.